This TCR beta chain was recorded in a study of long-term antiretroviral therapy in people with HIV (dated by TCRdb to between 2021 and 2024). With respect to the entire study: The earliest samples were collected about a decade before the 2015 WHO recommendation for immediate ART, when ART was typically delayed until CD4 counts fell. A retrospective serial study tested whether changes in peripheral blood TRB repertoire composition and diversity were associated with ART initiation and durable HIV suppression. A total of some 200 cryopreserved PBMC samples came from approximately 30 adults with confirmed HIV infection and were collected serially over a mean of roughly 6 years (range 1-12). Among the roughly 30 participants with HIV, around ten were female. No cross-contamination during QIAcube processing was seen in test extractions of a monoclonal T-cell line run alongside 30 to 35 polyclonal samples.

CDR1 and CDR2, looked up from the germline V gene, are SGDLS and YYNGEE. After removal of 2 bases from V and 0 bases from J, the junction retains 2 bases not matched to a gene. The CDR3 sequence holds 14 residues, the cysteine and phenylalanine included. Only CDR3 DNA remains: 42 bases, in frame from the first base. Participants were included only if at least one PBMC sample before ART initiation and at least two post-ART samples were available. Treatment was received in the United States of America by all participants with HIV. Before DNA extraction, cryopreserved samples of about 0.9-11 million PBMC were thawed and washed. At the time of the earliest PBMC sample, participants with HIV were aged between about 20 and 54 years. PBMC samples were contributed by each participant from 1-4 timepoints before ART initiation and 2-8 timepoints after ART initiation, with a median of 7 samples. For every participant, serial HIV viral load, CD4+ T-cell count, ART history and demographic data were obtained. A Qiagen kit on a QIAcube was used to extract genomic DNA from unsorted PBMC, with samples processed in batches of 12.

Concerning this clone itself: Its antigen has not been determined. There are no base qualities to consult, and no much larger clone falls within one base.

The immunoSEQ hsTCRB v3.0 assay was used at survey level resolution to sequence the TRB variable region. The targeted TRB sequencing depth was roughly 35,000-50,000 T-cell genomes per sample. An Illumina MiSeq with a v3 150-cycle kit was used to sequence the pooled TRB libraries. As for the authors' bioinformatics: Repertoire analysis was run in R within a reproducible Nextflow workflow that covered QC, data transformation and analysis. LymphoSeq2, an R package for exploring AIRR-Seq data, was used to implement custom analyses. A handful of samples that yielded fewer than 5000 total TRB sequences were excluded, so that approximately 200 HIV repertoires were analyzed. Among the roughly 190 retained HIV repertoires, some 60 were collected before ART initiation and roughly 130 after ART initiation. Each repertoire was downsampled to 5000 TRB nucleotide sequences, and summary statistics were averaged across 100 downsampling iterations. The analysis kept only TRB sequences whose CDR3 regions were at least seven amino acids long. Diversity was measured with a Shannon entropy-derived clonality score and the Gini coefficient. In the repertoire networks, any two of the top 5000 CDR3 amino acid sequences were linked whenever the two sequences differed by an edit distance of one. GLIPH2 predicted antigen specificity groups and MHC restriction for TRB CDR3 amino acid sequences. To flag known associations with CMV, EBV, HIV or tissue antigens, CDR3 amino acid sequences were compared against VDJdb and McPAS-TCR. Pre-ART, post-ART and control groups were compared with Wilcoxon signed-rank tests and Holm-Bonferroni correction. TCRdb holds this immuneACCESS table with in-frame rearrangements only. Some clones are missing; in checked studies, unresolved V genes explain under half, and the rest has no known cause. That table supplies the V and J calls and clone size; D and trimming were determined from the DNA. The sample records some 30,000 clones, about 87% of which are singletons. The ten largest clones capture roughly 3.9% of the sample.

On the study overall, not on this receptor specifically: Inferences about post-ART repertoire changes were limited because no data were available on ART adherence, viral resistance or therapy changes. Because PBMC availability was limited, only the TCR beta chain was sequenced, with no alpha chain pairing. Starting ART was linked to a significant rise in TRB diversity, yet even after long-term ART the diversity remained significantly lower than in transplant donor controls. Because pre-ART samples had limited cell numbers, unsorted PBMC were profiled rather than sorted CD4+ and CD8+ T cells. At every time point, the repertoire was dominated by expanded TRB clones first identified before ART initiation, although this dominance fluctuated and, in many PLHIV, declined after ART. Compared with controls, HIV repertoires had narrower CDR3 length ranges, and the network structure pointed to an antigen-experienced repertoire that shifted only slightly toward naive after ART. Samples dated from about 2004 to 2018, and the ART regimens used may be less effective than current ones.

Sequenced here: unsorted PBMCs, sampled 1.8 years after starting antiretroviral therapy. The chain employs TRBV9 and TRBJ2-7; 7 central bases correspond to TRBD1. This TCR came from a woman aged 18-29 years with HIV. The DNA reads as follows: TGTGCCAGCAGCGTGGACAGGAGCTCCTACGAGCAGTACTTC. Its coded protein is CASSVDRSSYEQYF.